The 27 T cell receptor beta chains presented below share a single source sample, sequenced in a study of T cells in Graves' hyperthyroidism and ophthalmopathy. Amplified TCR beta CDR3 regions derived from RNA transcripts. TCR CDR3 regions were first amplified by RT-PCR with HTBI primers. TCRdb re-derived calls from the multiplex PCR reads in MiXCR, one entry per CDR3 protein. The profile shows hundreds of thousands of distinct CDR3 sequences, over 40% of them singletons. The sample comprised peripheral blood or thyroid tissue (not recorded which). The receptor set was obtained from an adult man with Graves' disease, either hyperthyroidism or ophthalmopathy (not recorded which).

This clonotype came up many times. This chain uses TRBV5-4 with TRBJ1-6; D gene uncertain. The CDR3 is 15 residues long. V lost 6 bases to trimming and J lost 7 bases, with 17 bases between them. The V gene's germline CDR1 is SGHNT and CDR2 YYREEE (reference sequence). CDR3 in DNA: TGTGCCAGCACCAAACCGGACGGAGGGAATTCACCCCTCCACTTT. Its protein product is CASTKPDGGNSPLHF.

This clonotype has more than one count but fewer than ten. The chain's CDR3 is CSAGGQGGYNQPQHF. DNA for the CDR3: TGCAGTGCTGGCGGACAGGGCGGGTACAATCAGCCCCAGCATTTT. The gene calls are TRBV20-1 and TRBJ1-5; TRBD1 agrees at 8 bases. With 5 bases clipped from V and 3 bases from J, the junction kept 9 bases outside the gene matches. The CDR3 is 15 amino acids. Germline CDR1 reads DFQATT; CDR2 reads SNEGSKA (reference sequence).

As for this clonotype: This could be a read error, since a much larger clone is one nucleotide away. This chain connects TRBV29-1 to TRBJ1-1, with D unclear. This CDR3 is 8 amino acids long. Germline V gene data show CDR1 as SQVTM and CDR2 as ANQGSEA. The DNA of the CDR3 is TGCAGCGTCTTGGGAGCTTCCTTT. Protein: CSVLGASF.

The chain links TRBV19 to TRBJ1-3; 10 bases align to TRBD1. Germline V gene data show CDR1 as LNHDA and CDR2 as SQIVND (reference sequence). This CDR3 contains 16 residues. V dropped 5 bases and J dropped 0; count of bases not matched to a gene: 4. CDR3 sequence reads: CASSSGTGASGNTIYF. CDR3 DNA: TGTGCCAGTAGTTCCGGGACAGGGGCCTCTGGAAACACCATATATTTT.

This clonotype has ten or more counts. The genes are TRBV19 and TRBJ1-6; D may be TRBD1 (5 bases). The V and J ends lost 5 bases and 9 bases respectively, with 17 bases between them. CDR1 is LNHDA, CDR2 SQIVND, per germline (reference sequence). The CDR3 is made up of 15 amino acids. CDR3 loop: CASSQGSGPPSPLHF. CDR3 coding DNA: TGTGCCAGTAGTCAGGGCTCGGGACCACCTTCACCCCTCCACTTT. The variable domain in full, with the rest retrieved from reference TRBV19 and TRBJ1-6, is DGGITQSPKYLFRKEGQNVTLSCEQNLNHDAMYWYRQDPGQGLRLIYYSQIVNDFQKGDIAEGYSVSREKKESFPLTVTSAQKNPTAFYLCASSQGSGPPSPLHFGNGTRLTVT.

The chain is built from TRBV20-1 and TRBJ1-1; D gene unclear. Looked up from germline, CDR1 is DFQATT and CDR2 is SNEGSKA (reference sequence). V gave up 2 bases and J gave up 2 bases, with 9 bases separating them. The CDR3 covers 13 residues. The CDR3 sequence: CSARSGRNTEAFF. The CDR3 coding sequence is TGCAGTGCTAGATCGGGGAGAAACACTGAAGCTTTCTTT.

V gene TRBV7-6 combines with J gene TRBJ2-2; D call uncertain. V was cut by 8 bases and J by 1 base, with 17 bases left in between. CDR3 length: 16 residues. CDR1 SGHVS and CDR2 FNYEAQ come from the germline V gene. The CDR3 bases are TGTGCCAGCGGTTCCGGTTGGGTCGAGAACACCGGGGAGCTGTTTTTT. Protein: CASGSGWVENTGELFF.

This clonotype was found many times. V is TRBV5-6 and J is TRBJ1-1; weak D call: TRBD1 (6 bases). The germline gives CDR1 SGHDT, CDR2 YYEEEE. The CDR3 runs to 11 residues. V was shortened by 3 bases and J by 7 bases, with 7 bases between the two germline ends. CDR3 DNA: TGTGCCAGCAGCTCGGACAGTGAAGCTTTCTTT. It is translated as CASSSDSEAFF.

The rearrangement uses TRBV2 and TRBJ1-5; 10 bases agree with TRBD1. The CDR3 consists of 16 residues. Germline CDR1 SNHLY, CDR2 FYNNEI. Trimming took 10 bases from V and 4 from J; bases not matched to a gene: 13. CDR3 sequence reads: CATGYSGTGANQPQHF. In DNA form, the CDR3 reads TGTGCCACCGGATATTCCGGGACAGGGGCAAATCAGCCCCAGCATTTT. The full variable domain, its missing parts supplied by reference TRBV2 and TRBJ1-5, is EPEVTQTPSHQVTQMGQEVILRCVPISNHLYFYWYRQILGQKVEFLVSFYNNEISEKSEIFDDQFSVERPDGSNFTLKIRSTKLEDSAMYFCATGYSGTGANQPQHFGDGTRLSIL.

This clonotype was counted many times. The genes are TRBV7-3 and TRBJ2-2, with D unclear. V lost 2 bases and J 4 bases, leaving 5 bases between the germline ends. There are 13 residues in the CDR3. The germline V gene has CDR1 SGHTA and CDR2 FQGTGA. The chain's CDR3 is CASSLRFTGELFF. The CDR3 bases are TGTGCCAGCAGCTTACGGTTCACCGGGGAGCTGTTTTTT. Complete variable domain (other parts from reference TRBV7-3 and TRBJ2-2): GAGVSQTPSNKVTEKGKYVELRCDPISGHTALYWYRQSLGQGPEFLIYFQGTGAADDSGLPNDRFFAVRPEGSVSTLKIQRTERGDSAVYLCASSLRFTGELFFGEGSRLTVL.

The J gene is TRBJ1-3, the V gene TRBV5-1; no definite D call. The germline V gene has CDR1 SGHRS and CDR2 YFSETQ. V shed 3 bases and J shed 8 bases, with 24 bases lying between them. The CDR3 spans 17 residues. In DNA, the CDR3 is TGCGCCAGCAGCTCCCGCAAACACGGCCAGACCGGAGACACCATATATTTT. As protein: CASSSRKHGQTGDTIYF.

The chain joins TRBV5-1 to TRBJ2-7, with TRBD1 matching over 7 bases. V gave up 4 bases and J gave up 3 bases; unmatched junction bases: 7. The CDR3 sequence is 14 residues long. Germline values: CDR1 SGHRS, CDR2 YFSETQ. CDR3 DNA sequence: TGCGCCAGCAGCCCCGGACAGGTTCTCTACGAGCAGTACTTC. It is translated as CASSPGQVLYEQYF.

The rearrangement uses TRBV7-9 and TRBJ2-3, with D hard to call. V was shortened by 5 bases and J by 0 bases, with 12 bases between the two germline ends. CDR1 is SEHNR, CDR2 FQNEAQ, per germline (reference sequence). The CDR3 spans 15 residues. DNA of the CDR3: TGTGCCAGCAGCCCCTTCGCGGATAGCACAGATACGCAGTATTTT. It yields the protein CASSPFADSTDTQYF.

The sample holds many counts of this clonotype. This chain's CDR3 is CASSLNGLAGFDEQYF. The CDR3, as DNA: TGTGCCAGCAGCTTAAACGGACTAGCGGGGTTTGACGAGCAGTACTTC. The chain recombines TRBV7-9 with TRBJ2-7; TRBD2 matches 12 bases. In germline, CDR1 is SEHNR, CDR2 FQNEAQ (reference sequence). The CDR3 runs to 16 residues. The junction had 7 bases not matched to a gene; V was cut back by 2 bases and J by 5 bases.

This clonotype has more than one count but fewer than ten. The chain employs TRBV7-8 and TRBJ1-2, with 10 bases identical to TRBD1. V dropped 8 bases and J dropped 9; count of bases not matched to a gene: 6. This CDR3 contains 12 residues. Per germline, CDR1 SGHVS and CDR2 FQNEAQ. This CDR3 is CASGGQGTSYTF. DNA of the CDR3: TGTGCCAGCGGGGGACAGGGGACGAGCTACACCTTC.

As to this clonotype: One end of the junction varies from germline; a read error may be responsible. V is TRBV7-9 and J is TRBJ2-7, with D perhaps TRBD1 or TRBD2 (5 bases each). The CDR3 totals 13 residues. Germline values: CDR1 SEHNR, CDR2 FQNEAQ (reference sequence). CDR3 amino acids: CANSAPPGTEQYF. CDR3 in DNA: TGTGCCAACAGCGCGCCCCCAGGGACCGAGCAGTACTTC.

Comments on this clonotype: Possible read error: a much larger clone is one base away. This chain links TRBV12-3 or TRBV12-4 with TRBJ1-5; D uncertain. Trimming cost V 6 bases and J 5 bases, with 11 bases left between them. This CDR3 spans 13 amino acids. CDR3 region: CASSQDLDQPQHF. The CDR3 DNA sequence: TGTGCCAGCAGCCAAGATTTGGATCAGCCCCAGCATTTT.

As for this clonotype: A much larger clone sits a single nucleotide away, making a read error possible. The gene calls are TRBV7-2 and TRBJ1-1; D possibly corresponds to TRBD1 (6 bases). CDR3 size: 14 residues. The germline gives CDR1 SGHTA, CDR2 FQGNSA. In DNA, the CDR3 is TGTGTCAGCAGAGCCGGGACAAGGAACACTGAAGCTTTCTTT. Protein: CVSRAGTRNTEAFF.

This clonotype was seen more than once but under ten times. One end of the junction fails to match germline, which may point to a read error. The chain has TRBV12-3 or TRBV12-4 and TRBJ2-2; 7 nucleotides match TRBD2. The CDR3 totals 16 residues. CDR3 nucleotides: TGTGCCATCAGTGAAACCGGGACTAAGGGCACCGGGGAGCTGTTTTTT. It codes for CAISETGTKGTGELFF.

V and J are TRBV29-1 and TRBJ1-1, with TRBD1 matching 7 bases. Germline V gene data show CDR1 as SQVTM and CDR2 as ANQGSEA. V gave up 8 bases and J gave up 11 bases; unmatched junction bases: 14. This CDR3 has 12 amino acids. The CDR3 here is CSLEQGGKRAFF. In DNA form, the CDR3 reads TGCAGCTTAGAGCAGGGGGGGAAAAGGGCTTTCTTT.

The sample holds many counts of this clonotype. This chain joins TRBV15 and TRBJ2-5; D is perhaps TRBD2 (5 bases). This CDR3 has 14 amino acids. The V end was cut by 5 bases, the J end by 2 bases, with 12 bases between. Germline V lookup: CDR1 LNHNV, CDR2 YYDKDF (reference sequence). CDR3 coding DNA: TGTGCCACCAGCGAGGACCGGGGACAAGAGACCCAGTACTTC. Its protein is CATSEDRGQETQYF.

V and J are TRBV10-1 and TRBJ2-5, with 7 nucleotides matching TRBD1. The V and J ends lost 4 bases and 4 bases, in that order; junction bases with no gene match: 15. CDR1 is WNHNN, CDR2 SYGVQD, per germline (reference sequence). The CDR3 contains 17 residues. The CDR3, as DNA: TGCGCCAGCAGTGCTAGCCTTAGACAGGGAAGGAGAGAGACCCAGTACTTC. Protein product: CASSASLRQGRRETQYF.

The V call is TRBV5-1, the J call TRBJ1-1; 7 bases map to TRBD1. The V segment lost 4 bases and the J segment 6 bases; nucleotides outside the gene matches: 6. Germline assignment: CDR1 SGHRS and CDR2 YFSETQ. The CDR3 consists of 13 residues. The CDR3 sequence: CASSPWDSAEAFF. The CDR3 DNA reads TGCGCCAGCAGCCCCTGGGACAGCGCTGAAGCTTTCTTT.

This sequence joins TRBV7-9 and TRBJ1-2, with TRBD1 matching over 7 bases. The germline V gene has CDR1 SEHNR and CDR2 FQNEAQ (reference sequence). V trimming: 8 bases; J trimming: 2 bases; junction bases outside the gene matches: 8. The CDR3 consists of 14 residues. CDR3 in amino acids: CASALRTGNYGYTF. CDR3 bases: TGTGCCAGCGCCCTGCGGACAGGCAACTATGGCTACACCTTC.

CDR3 in amino acids: CSVHTDRGNEKLFF. CDR3 in DNA: TGCAGCGTACATACGGACAGGGGGAACGAAAAACTGTTTTTT. The chain has TRBV29-1 and TRBJ1-4; 10 bases line up with TRBD1. CDR1 SQVTM and CDR2 ANQGSEA come from the germline V gene. V trimming: 6 bases; J trimming: 8 bases; junction bases outside the gene matches: 9. The CDR3 loop spans 14 amino acids.

CDR3 bases: TGTGCCATCATGACCCGCTACCTTTCGGCAGGGGCCAACGTCCTGACTTTC. Its protein product is CAIMTRYLSAGANVLTF. The chain is built from TRBV10-3 and TRBJ2-6; D not resolved. Germline lookup yields CDR1 ENHRY and CDR2 SYGVKD. V lost 7 bases to trimming and J lost 4 bases, with 20 bases between them. The CDR3 sequence is 17 residues long.

CDR3: CASSEQGGGISEAFF. The DNA for the CDR3 is TGTGCCAGCAGCGAACAGGGAGGAGGAATCTCTGAAGCTTTCTTT. The chain uses TRBV2 and TRBJ1-1, with a possible D match to TRBD1 (6 bases). The CDR3 length is 15 residues. From germline, CDR1 is SNHLY and CDR2 FYNNEI. V lost 6 bases, J lost 6 bases, and 20 bases lay in between.